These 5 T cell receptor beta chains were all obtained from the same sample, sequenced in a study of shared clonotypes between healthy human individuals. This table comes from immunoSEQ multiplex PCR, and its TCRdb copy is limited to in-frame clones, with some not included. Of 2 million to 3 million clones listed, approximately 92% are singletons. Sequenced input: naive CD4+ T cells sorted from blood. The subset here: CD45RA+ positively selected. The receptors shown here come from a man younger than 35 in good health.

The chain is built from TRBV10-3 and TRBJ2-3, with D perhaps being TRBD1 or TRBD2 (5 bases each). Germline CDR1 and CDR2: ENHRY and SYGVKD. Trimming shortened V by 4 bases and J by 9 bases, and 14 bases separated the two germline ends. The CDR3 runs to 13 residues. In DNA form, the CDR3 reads TGTGCCATCAGTGGGGGACCCGACAAGACGCAGTATTTT. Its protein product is CAISGGPDKTQYF.

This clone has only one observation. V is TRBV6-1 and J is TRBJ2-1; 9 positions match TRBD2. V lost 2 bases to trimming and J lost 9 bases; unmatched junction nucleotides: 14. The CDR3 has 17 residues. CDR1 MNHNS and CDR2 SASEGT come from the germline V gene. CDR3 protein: CASSEQGLAGVISEQFF. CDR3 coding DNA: TGTGCCAGCAGTGAACAAGGATTAGCGGGAGTAATTTCTGAGCAGTTCTTC.

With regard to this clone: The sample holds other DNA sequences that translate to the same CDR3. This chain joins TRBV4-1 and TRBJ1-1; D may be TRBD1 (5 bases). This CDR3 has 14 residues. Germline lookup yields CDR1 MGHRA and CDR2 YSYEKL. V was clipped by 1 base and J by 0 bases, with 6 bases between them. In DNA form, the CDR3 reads TGCGCCAGCAGCCAAGGGGGGATGAACACTGAAGCTTTCTTT. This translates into CASSQGGMNTEAFF.

The CDR3 reads CASSGLAGESYNEQFF. As DNA, the CDR3 is TGTGCCAGCAGTGGCCTAGCGGGGGAGTCCTACAATGAGCAGTTCTTC. The V gene is TRBV6-1, the J gene TRBJ2-1; 10 nucleotides match TRBD2. From germline, CDR1 is MNHNS and CDR2 SASEGT. The CDR3 loop spans 16 amino acids. The V segment lost 4 bases and the J segment 1 base; nucleotides outside the gene matches: 4.

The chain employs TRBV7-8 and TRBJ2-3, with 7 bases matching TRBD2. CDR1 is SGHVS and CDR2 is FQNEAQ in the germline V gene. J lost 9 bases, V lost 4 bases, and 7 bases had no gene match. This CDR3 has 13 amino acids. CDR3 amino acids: CASSSAPGGTQYF. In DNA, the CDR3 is TGTGCCAGCAGCTCCGCCCCGGGGGGAACGCAGTATTTT.